This T cell receptor (beta chain) was captured by sequencing in a study of blood T cell repertoires in COVID-19. Study as a whole: The samples span acute and convalescent COVID-19 from the United States, Italy and Spain. PBMCs, B-cell-depleted T cells, or T cells provided the cDNA or gDNA that made up the material.

The CDR3 runs to 16 residues. Germline-derived CDR1 and CDR2 are LGHDT and YNNKEL (reference sequence). The ends were cut back, 5 bases at V and 4 bases at J, with 17 bases in the middle. This table comes from immunoSEQ multiplex PCR, and its TCRdb copy is limited to in-frame clones, with some not included. The sample holds roughly 59,000 clones, around 85% seen once. This TCR was sampled from a human donor in a cohort sampled during active COVID-19. This chain links TRBV3-1 (or the pseudogene TRBV3-2) with TRBJ2-2, with TRBD1 as a possible D gene (6 bases). Sequenced: peripheral blood. The CDR3 loop reads CASSAGEGESTGELFF. In DNA, the CDR3 is TGTGCCAGCAGCGCAGGTGAGGGGGAATCCACCGGGGAGCTGTTTTTT.